The 9 T cell receptor beta chains below come from one sample, sequenced in a study of CD8 T cells in Susac syndrome. Random-hexamer reverse transcription was applied to about 0.45 to 1 ug RNA. TCRdb redid the calling of the immunoSEQ multiplex PCR reads with MiXCR, one entry per CDR3 protein. The sample has over 200,000 distinct CDR3 sequences; approximately 95% are singletons. Material for sequencing was CD4+ T cells from PBMCs. These receptors all come from a human donor with multiple sclerosis.

This sequence joins TRBV18 and TRBJ2-1, with 7 bases identical to TRBD2. The CDR3 contains 15 residues. Trimming cost V 3 bases and J 8 bases; bases outside gene matches: 10. CDR1 is KGHSH and CDR2 is LQKENI in the germline V gene. In DNA form, the CDR3 reads TGTGCCAGCTCACCCCCGGCAGGGAGGGATGATGAGCAGTTCTTC. Protein sequence: CASSPPAGRDDEQFF. The entire variable domain, with the rest obtained from reference TRBV18 and TRBJ2-1, is as follows: NAGVMQNPRHLVRRRGQEARLRCSPMKGHSHVYWYRQLPEEGLKFMVYLQKENIIDESGMPKERFSAEFPKEGPSILRIQQVVRGDSAAYFCASSPPAGRDDEQFFGPGTRLTVL.

In DNA, the CDR3 is TGTGCCAGCAGGGGTATTTACACTGAAGCTTTCTTT. Its translation is CASRGIYTEAFF. The chain employs TRBV27 and TRBJ1-1, with D unresolved. Trimming left V 6 bases short and J 3 bases short, with 8 bases between. Germline V gives CDR1 MNHEY, CDR2 SMNVEV (reference sequence). The CDR3 length is 12 residues.

The rearrangement joins TRBV3-1 to TRBJ1-1, with a tentative D call TRBD1 (6 bases). CDR1 and CDR2 from the germline V gene are LGHDT and YNNKEL (reference sequence). The V end was cut by 0 bases, the J end by 9 bases, with 8 bases between. The CDR3 runs to 12 residues. The CDR3 sequence is CASSQDWGQAFF. CDR3 DNA sequence: TGTGCCAGCAGCCAAGATTGGGGGCAAGCTTTCTTT.

This rearrangement joins TRBV4-1 to TRBJ1-5, with TRBD1 matching 7 bases. Unmatched junction bases numbered 2, after V lost 3 bases and J lost 0 bases. There are 15 residues in the CDR3. CDR1 is MGHRA, CDR2 YSYEKL, per germline. CDR3 bases: TGCGCCAGCAGCCAGGACAGGTATAGCAATCAGCCCCAGCATTTT. It yields the protein CASSQDRYSNQPQHF.

This rearrangement joins TRBV3-1 to TRBJ2-5; TRBD2 matches 7 bases. Trimming at V came to 3 bases and at J to 4 bases, leaving 5 bases not matched to a gene. The CDR3 is 14 amino acids. In germline, CDR1 is LGHDT, CDR2 YNNKEL (reference sequence). In DNA, the CDR3 is TGTGCCAGCAGCCACCGAGCGGGGATAGAGACCCAGTACTTC. Its translation: CASSHRAGIETQYF.

The rearrangement uses TRBV20-1 and TRBJ2-3, with 8 bases aligning to TRBD2. Germline V lookup: CDR1 DFQATT, CDR2 SNEGSKA (reference sequence). The CDR3 has 14 residues. With V trimmed by 3 bases and J by 3 bases, 5 bases remained unmatched. This CDR3 is CSARKGLVTDTQYF. In DNA form, the CDR3 reads TGCAGTGCTAGGAAGGGACTAGTAACAGATACGCAGTATTTT.

The chain joins TRBV7-9 to TRBJ2-1; D gene uncertain. The CDR3 loop spans 14 amino acids. V was clipped by 5 bases and J by 0 bases, with 8 bases between them. CDR1 and CDR2 from the germline V gene are SEHNR and FQNEAQ (reference sequence). The CDR3 nucleotides are TGTGCCAGCAGCAAGGGCGCCTCCTACAATGAGCAGTTCTTC. It codes for CASSKGASYNEQFF.

This chain uses TRBV20-1 with TRBJ2-5; D perhaps matches TRBD2 (6 bases). Deletions cut 5 bases from V and 4 bases from J, with 11 bases between. The CDR3 contains 12 residues. Per the germline V gene, CDR1 is DFQATT and CDR2 is SNEGSKA (reference sequence). CDR3 amino acids: CSASHGGETQYF. The DNA for the CDR3 is TGCAGTGCTTCTCACGGGGGAGAGACCCAGTACTTC.

V and J are TRBV9 and TRBJ1-1; D is perhaps TRBD1 (6 bases). Trimming left V 3 bases short and J 5 bases short, with 14 bases between. CDR1 is SGDLS and CDR2 is YYNGEE in the germline V gene. This CDR3 is built from 14 residues. Written as DNA, the CDR3 is TGTGCCAGCAGCGCGGGACACCAGTTGACTGAAGCTTTCTTT. Translating gives CASSAGHQLTEAFF.